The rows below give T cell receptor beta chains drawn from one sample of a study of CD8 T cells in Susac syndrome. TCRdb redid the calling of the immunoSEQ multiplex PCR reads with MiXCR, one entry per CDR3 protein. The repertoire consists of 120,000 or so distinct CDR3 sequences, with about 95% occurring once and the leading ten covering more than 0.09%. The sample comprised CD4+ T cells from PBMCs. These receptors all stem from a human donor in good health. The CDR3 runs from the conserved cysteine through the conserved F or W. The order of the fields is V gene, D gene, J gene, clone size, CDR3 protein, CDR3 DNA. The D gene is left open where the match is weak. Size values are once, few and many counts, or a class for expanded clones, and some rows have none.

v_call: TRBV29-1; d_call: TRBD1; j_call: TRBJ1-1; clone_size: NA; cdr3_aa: CSVRQGFEAFF; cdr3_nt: TGCAGCGTGCGACAGGGGTTTGAAGCTTTCTTT
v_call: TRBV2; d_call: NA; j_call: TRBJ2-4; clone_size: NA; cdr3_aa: CASSEIPPRDQYF; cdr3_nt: TGTGCCAGCAGTGAAATCCCCCCCAGGGATCAGTACTTC
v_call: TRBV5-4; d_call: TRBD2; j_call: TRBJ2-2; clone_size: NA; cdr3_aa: CASSLGLAGLNTGELFF; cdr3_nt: TGTGCCAGCAGCTTGGGACTAGCGGGTCTAAACACCGGGGAGCTGTTTTTT
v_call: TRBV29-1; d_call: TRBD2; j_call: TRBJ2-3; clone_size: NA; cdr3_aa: CSVSGTSGRASTDTQYF; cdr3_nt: TGCAGCGTTTCTGGGACTAGCGGGAGGGCTAGCACAGATACGCAGTATTTT
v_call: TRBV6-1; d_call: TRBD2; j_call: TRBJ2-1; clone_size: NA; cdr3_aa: CASRLAGSTQFF; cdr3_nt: TGTGCCAGCAGACTAGCGGGTTCGACCCAGTTCTTC
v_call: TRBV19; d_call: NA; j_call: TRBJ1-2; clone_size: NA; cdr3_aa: CASKSGNYGYTF; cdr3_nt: TGTGCCAGTAAATCGGGGAACTATGGCTACACCTTC
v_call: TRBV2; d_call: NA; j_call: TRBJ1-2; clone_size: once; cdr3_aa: CASSDLLSGDYTF; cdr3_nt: TGTGCCAGCAGTGATCTGTTGTCGGGGGACTACACCTTC
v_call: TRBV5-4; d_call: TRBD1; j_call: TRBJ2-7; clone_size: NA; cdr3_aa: CASTLYGTVTSHEQYF; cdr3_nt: TGTGCCAGCACCCTCTACGGGACAGTTACTTCCCACGAGCAGTACTTC
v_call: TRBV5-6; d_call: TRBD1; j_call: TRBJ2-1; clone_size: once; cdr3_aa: CASSSSYRGAANEQFF; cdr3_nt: TGTGCCAGCAGCTCTTCTTACAGGGGAGCAGCCAATGAGCAGTTCTTC
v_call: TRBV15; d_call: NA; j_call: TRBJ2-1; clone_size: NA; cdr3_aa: CATSVPGGEQFF; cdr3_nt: TGTGCCACCAGCGTCCCCGGTGGAGAGCAGTTCTTC
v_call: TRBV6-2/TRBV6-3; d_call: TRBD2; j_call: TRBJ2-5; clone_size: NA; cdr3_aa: CASSYRAGLQETQYF; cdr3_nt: TGTGCCAGCAGTTACCGAGCGGGATTGCAAGAGACCCAGTACTTC
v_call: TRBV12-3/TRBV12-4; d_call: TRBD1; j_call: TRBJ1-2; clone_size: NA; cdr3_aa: CASRQGAHGYTF; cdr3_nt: TGTGCCAGCAGGCAGGGGGCGCACGGCTACACCTTC
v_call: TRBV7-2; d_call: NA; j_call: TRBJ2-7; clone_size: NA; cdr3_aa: CASSFDLSYEQYF; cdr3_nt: TGTGCCAGCAGCTTCGACCTCTCCTACGAGCAGTACTTC
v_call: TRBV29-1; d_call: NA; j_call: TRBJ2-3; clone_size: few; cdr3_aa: CSVDMAGVTDTQYF; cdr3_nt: TGCAGCGTTGATATGGCAGGGGTAACAGATACGCAGTATTTT
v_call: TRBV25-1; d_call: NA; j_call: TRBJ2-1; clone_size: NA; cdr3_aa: CASMGVNSYNEQFF; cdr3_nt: TGTGCCAGCATGGGGGTAAACTCCTACAATGAGCAGTTCTTC
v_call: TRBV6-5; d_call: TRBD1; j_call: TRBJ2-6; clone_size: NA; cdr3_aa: CASRTGGVNVLTF; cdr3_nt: TGTGCCAGCCGAACAGGGGGTGTCAACGTCCTGACTTTC
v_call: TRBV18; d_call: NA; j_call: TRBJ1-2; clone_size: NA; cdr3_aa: CAKSRAQLNGYTF; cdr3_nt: TGTGCCAAGTCTAGGGCCCAACTTAATGGCTACACCTTC
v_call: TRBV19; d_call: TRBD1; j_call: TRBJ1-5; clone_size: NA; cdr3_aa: CASREDRGQPQHF; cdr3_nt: TGTGCCAGTAGAGAAGACAGGGGTCAGCCCCAGCATTTT
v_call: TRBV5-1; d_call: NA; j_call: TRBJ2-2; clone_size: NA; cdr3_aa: CASSLGVNRLTGELFF; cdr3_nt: TGCGCCAGCAGCTTGGGAGTAAACCGGCTCACCGGGGAGCTGTTTTTT
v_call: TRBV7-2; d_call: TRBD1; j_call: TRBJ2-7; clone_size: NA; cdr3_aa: CASSLTGGRYEQYF; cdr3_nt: TGTGCCAGCAGCTTGACAGGGGGCAGGTACGAGCAGTACTTC
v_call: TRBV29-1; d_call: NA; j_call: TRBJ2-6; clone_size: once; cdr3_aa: CSVEVSGANVLTF; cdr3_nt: TGCAGCGTCGAAGTCTCTGGGGCCAACGTCCTGACTTTC
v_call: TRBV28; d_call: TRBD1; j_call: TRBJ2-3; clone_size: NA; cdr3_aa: CASTAGGSMTTDTQYF; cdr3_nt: TGTGCCAGCACGGCAGGGGGCTCGATGACCACAGATACGCAGTATTTT
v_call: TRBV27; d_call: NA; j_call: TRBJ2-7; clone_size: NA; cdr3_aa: CASSFLSYEQYF; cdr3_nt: TGTGCCAGCAGTTTCCTTTCCTACGAGCAGTACTTC
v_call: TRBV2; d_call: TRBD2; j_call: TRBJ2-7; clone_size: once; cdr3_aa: CASIEGGLAGEIEQYF; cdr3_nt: TGTGCCAGCATAGAAGGGGGACTAGCGGGAGAAATCGAGCAGTACTTC
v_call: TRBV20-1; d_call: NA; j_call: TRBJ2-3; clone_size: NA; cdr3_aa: CSARDRATSTDTQYF; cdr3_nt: TGCAGTGCTAGAGATCGGGCAACTAGCACAGATACGCAGTATTTT
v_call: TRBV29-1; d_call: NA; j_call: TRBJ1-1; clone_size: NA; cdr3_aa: CSVEDLGRLNTEAFF; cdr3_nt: TGCAGCGTTGAAGATCTCGGCAGGTTGAACACTGAAGCTTTCTTT
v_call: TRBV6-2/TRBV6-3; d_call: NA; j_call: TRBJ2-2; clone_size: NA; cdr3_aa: CASSAQGHANTGELFF; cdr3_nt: TGTGCCAGCAGTGCTCAGGGACACGCGAACACCGGGGAGCTGTTTTTT
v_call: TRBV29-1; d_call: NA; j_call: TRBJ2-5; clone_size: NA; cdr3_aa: CSVEMGWETQYF; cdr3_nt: TGCAGCGTTGAAATGGGATGGGAGACCCAGTACTTC
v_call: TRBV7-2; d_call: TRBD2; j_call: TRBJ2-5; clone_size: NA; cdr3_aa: CASSLVSGSTETQYF; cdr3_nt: TGTGCCAGCAGCTTAGTCAGCGGGAGTACAGAGACCCAGTACTTC
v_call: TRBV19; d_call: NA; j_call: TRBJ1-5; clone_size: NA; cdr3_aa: CASSMSVNQPQHF; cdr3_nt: TGTGCCAGTAGTATGTCCGTCAATCAGCCCCAGCATTTT
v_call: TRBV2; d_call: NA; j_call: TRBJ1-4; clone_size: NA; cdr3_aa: CASSAVAVEKLFF; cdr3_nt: TGTGCCAGCAGTGCGGTGGCAGTCGAAAAACTGTTTTTT
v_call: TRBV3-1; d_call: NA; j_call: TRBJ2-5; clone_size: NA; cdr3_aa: CASSPDWTTQETQYF; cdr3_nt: TGTGCCAGCAGCCCGGATTGGACTACCCAAGAGACCCAGTACTTC
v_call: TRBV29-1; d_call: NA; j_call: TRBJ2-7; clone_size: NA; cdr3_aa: CSVAEGWREQYF; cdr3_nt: TGCAGCGTTGCCGAGGGTTGGCGCGAGCAGTACTTC
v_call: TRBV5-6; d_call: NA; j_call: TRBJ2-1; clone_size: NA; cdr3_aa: CASSMDPSSYNEQFF; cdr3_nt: TGTGCCAGCAGCATGGACCCGAGCTCCTACAATGAGCAGTTCTTC
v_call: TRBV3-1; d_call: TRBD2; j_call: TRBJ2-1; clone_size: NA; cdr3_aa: CASSHRGAYNEQFF; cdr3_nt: TGTGCCAGCAGCCATCGGGGGGCCTACAATGAGCAGTTCTTC
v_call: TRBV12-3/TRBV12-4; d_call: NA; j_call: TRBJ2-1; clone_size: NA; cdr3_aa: CASSSSPVGDEQFF; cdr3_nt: TGTGCCAGCAGTTCATCACCGGTCGGGGATGAGCAGTTCTTC
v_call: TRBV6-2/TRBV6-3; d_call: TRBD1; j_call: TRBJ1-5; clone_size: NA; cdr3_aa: CASSYGTGGYDQPQHF; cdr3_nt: TGTGCCAGCAGTTACGGGACAGGGGGCTACGATCAGCCCCAGCATTTT
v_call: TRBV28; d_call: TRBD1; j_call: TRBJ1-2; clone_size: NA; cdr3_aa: CASSSEGASDYGYTF; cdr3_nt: TGTGCCAGCAGCTCGGAGGGGGCCTCGGACTATGGCTACACCTTC
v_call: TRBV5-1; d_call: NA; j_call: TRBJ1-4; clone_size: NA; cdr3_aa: CASSLGSKTTREKLFF; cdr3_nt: TGCGCCAGCAGCTTGGGGTCCAAGACAACGCGGGAAAAACTGTTTTTT
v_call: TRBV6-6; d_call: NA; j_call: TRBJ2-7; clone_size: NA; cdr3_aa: CASRAGGDVGNEQYF; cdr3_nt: TGTGCCAGCAGGGCGGGCGGGGATGTTGGTAACGAGCAGTACTTC
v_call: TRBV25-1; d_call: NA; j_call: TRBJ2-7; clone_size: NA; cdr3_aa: CATGRGGSPGEQYF; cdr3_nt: TGTGCCACCGGCCGGGGCGGCTCGCCGGGCGAGCAGTACTTC
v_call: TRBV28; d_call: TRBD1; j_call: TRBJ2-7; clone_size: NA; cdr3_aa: CASSAPGGPYEQYF; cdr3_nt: TGTGCCAGCAGTGCGCCAGGGGGCCCGTACGAGCAGTACTTC
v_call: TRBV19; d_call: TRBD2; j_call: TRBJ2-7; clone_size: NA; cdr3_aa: CASSGVPGLAGASYEQYF; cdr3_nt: TGTGCCAGTAGTGGAGTTCCGGGACTAGCGGGAGCGTCCTACGAGCAGTACTTC
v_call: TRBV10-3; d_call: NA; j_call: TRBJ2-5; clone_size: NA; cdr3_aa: CAISAGERETQYF; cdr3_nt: TGTGCCATCAGTGCTGGGGAGAGGGAGACCCAGTACTTC
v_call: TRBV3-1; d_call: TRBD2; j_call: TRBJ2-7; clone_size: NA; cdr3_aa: CASSQGGSSLSEQYF; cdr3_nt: TGTGCCAGCAGCCAAGGCGGGAGTAGTCTCAGCGAGCAGTACTTC